This TCR beta chain originates from a study of vaccination effects on CD4 cells after COVID-19. General observations from the study: Marked contraction was observed in infection-induced and vaccine-induced clones late after vaccination. Healthy vaccinees' vaccine-induced clones included only 1 of 255 that recognized common cold coronaviruses.

Sequencing used immunoSEQ multiplex PCR; TCRdb keeps in-frame clones, though not all of them. The sample contains 26,000 or so clones, about four fifths of which appear only once. V gave up 2 bases and J gave up 4 bases, with 11 bases separating them. Germline V lookup: CDR1 SQVTM, CDR2 ANQGSEA. There are 13 residues in the CDR3. Turning to this clone: What it binds is unknown.

Before sequencing, viral peptide pools were used by the ViraFEST assay to expand antigen-specific CD4+ T cells. Culture lasted around eleven days before CD4+ T cell isolation. The cohort was immunized with two doses of either the BNT162b2 or mRNA-1273 vaccine. Fresh IL-2-containing medium replaced half the medium on days 3 and 7. Sequenced material: CD4+ T cells from PBMCs cultured with HCoV-NL63 spike peptides, taken after COVID-19 vaccination. The V call is TRBV29-1, the J call TRBJ1-2, with no clear D. The TCR was taken from a human donor who received a COVID-19 vaccine. Some clones in this sample may be carry-over from other donors' samples. The CDR3 is CSVEPPVGYGYTF. CDR3 nucleotides: TGCAGCGTTGAACCCCCTGTGGGCTATGGCTACACCTTC. The full variable domain, completed using reference TRBV29-1 and TRBJ1-2, is SAVISQKPSRDICQRGTSLTIQCQVDSQVTMMFWYRQQPGQSLTLIATANQGSEATYESGFVIDKFPISRPNLTFSTLTVSNMSPEDSSIYLCSVEPPVGYGYTFGSGTRLTVV.